The 22 T cell receptor beta chains presented below share a single source sample, sequenced in a study of cytomegalovirus exposure and HLA in healthy donors. 13 Jbeta primers and 60 Vbeta primers were used for the PCR. Data came from immunoSEQ multiplex PCR; TCRdb stores just in-frame clones and leaves some out. Counted here are 80,000 to 130,000 clones, 70% to 85% occurring once; the ten biggest clones make up more than 0.95%. Sequencing input: PBMCs. These receptors were taken from a woman between 18 and 30 years old in good health and CMV-seronegative.

This clone was counted a few times. This rearrangement joins TRBV4-1 to TRBJ1-1; TRBD1 might be the D (6 bases). The CDR3 has 15 residues. The germline V gene has CDR1 MGHRA and CDR2 YSYEKL. Between the trimmed V and J ends, which lost 6 bases and 1 base, there was a span of 15 bases. Here the CDR3 reads CASSHMDRKNTEAFF. The CDR3 DNA is TGCGCCAGCAGTCATATGGACAGAAAGAACACTGAAGCTTTCTTT.

V gene TRBV7-2 combines with J gene TRBJ2-1, with no clear D. Trimming pared 4 bases from V and 8 bases from J, leaving 9 bases between. CDR3 length: 12 residues. Per germline, CDR1 SGHTA and CDR2 FQGNSA. CDR3 amino acids: CASSSNSHEQFF. As DNA, the CDR3 is TGTGCCAGCAGCTCCAATAGCCATGAGCAGTTCTTC.

The rearrangement joins TRBV30 to TRBJ1-2, with D unresolved. Trimming removed 3 bases at V and 2 bases at J, with 7 bases between. This CDR3 is built from 12 residues. Germline CDR1 reads GTSNPN; CDR2 reads SVGIG (reference sequence). The CDR3 region is CAWSAENYGYTF. The CDR3 nucleotides read TGTGCCTGGAGCGCGGAAAACTATGGCTACACCTTC.

The rearrangement joins TRBV4-3 to TRBJ2-7; 7 bases align to TRBD1. The J segment lost 2 bases and the V segment lost 4 bases, leaving 5 bases of the junction unmatched. This CDR3 is built from 14 residues. Germline V gene data show CDR1 as LGHNA and CDR2 as YSLEER. The CDR3 reads CASSRRTGPYEQYF. As DNA, the CDR3 is TGCGCCAGCAGCCGACGGACAGGCCCCTACGAGCAGTACTTC.

The chain links TRBV7-2 to TRBJ1-6; D call uncertain. CDR1 is SGHTA and CDR2 is FQGNSA in the germline V gene. CDR3 length equals 13 residues. The ends were cut back, 5 bases at V and 8 bases at J, with 10 bases in the middle. Here the CDR3 reads CASSPEMDSPLHF. CDR3 bases: TGTGCCAGCAGCCCTGAGATGGATTCACCCCTCCACTTT.

V and J are TRBV5-1 and TRBJ2-2; 7 positions match TRBD2. The V gene end was trimmed by 4 bases and the J gene end by 4 bases; junction bases not matched to a gene: 7. This CDR3 region has 15 residues. The germline gives CDR1 SGHRS, CDR2 YFSETQ. The CDR3 spells CASSPSGGSTGELFF. CDR3 nucleotide sequence: TGCGCCAGCAGCCCGTCCGGGGGGAGCACCGGGGAGCTGTTTTTT.

CDR3 nucleotides: TGCAGCGTTCGGTCTTTCCAAGAGACCCAGTACTTC. Amino acids: CSVRSFQETQYF. The gene calls are TRBV29-1 and TRBJ2-5; D unresolved. Germline-derived CDR1 and CDR2 are SQVTM and ANQGSEA. Trimming left V 5 bases short and J 1 base short, with 8 bases between. This CDR3 region has 12 residues.

The rearrangement uses TRBV7-2 and TRBJ1-4; 7 nucleotides agree with TRBD1. Germline V gene sequence: CDR1 SGHTA, CDR2 FQGNSA. This CDR3 is built from 17 residues. The trim removed 0 bases at V and 4 bases at J, leaving 8 bases unmatched. CDR3 loop: CASSLAPPTGSNEKLFF. The CDR3 DNA reads TGTGCCAGCAGCTTAGCTCCCCCGACAGGGAGTAATGAAAAACTGTTTTTT. The whole variable domain, filled in from reference TRBV7-2 and TRBJ1-4, reads GAGVSQSPSNKVTEKGKDVELRCDPISGHTALYWYRQSLGQGLEFLIYFQGNSAPDKSGLPSDRFSAERTGGSVSTLTIQRTQQEDSAVYLCASSLAPPTGSNEKLFFGSGTQLSVL.

This clone was counted once. V gene TRBV9 combines with J gene TRBJ2-1; D not resolved. The length of the CDR3 is 12 residues. Per germline, CDR1 SGDLS and CDR2 YYNGEE. V gave up 7 bases and J gave up 4 bases, with 9 bases separating them. CDR3 coding DNA: TGTGCCAGCGGTACCGGGTACAATGAGCAGTTCTTC. Amino acids: CASGTGYNEQFF.

This rearrangement joins TRBV28 to TRBJ2-1; 8 nucleotides line up with TRBD1. The CDR3 covers 15 residues. J gave up 6 bases and V 6 bases, and 10 bases lay outside the gene matches. Looked up from germline, CDR1 is MDHEN and CDR2 is SYDVKM. Here the CDR3 reads CASRNTGGGGNEQFF. The CDR3 DNA sequence: TGTGCCAGCAGGAATACAGGGGGTGGAGGCAATGAGCAGTTCTTC.

The chain joins TRBV27 to TRBJ1-5; possible D gene TRBD1, 6 bases. Per germline, CDR1 MNHEY and CDR2 SMNVEV (reference sequence). Between the trimmed V and J ends, which lost 4 bases and 6 bases, there was a span of 16 bases. The CDR3 spans 15 residues. The CDR3 protein is CASSSRTETPQPQHF. The DNA for the CDR3 is TGTGCCAGCAGTTCCCGGACAGAAACCCCTCAGCCCCAGCATTTT.

The chain has TRBV6-1 and TRBJ2-5, with TRBD2 matching over 10 bases. V shed 4 bases and J 0 bases; nucleotides not matched to a gene: 2. Germline V gene data show CDR1 as MNHNS and CDR2 as SASEGT. CDR3 length: 15 amino acids. CDR3 sequence reads: CASSALAGDQETQYF. The DNA of the CDR3 is TGTGCCAGCAGTGCCCTAGCGGGGGACCAAGAGACCCAGTACTTC.

This chain links TRBV7-3 with TRBJ2-7; 7 bases fit TRBD2. This CDR3 comprises 13 residues. With V trimmed by 5 bases and J by 6 bases, 7 bases remained unmatched. Germline V lookup: CDR1 SGHTA, CDR2 FQGTGA. The CDR3, as DNA: TGTGCCAGCAGCCCAATAGCGGGTGGCGAGCAGTACTTC. Its protein product is CASSPIAGGEQYF. The full variable domain, its missing parts supplied by reference TRBV7-3 and TRBJ2-7, is GAGVSQTPSNKVTEKGKYVELRCDPISGHTALYWYRQSLGQGPEFLIYFQGTGAADDSGLPNDRFFAVRPEGSVSTLKIQRTERGDSAVYLCASSPIAGGEQYFGPGTRLTVT.

The V call is TRBV6-5, the J call TRBJ2-7, with D possibly TRBD2 on 6 matching bases. V dropped 2 bases and J dropped 3 bases, with 11 bases sitting between them. The CDR3 spans 14 residues. The germline gives CDR1 MNHEY, CDR2 SVGAGI. Here the CDR3 DNA reads TGTGCCAGCAGTTACGCGGGACGGCACTACGAGCAGTACTTC. As protein: CASSYAGRHYEQYF.

This clone was picked up a small number of times. The chain combines TRBV6-4 with TRBJ2-3; 7 bases line up with TRBD2. CDR1 and CDR2 (germline): MRHNA, SNTAGT. The CDR3 spans 17 residues. V lost 0 bases, J lost 2 bases, and 8 bases stayed unmatched. In DNA form, the CDR3 reads TGTGCCAGCAGTGACTCCGCTAGCGGAGGAACCACAGATACGCAGTATTTT. It yields the protein CASSDSASGGTTDTQYF.

CDR3 bases: TGTGCCAGCAGTTACCCCCGGGGCACAGATACGCAGTATTTT. Its translation is CASSYPRGTDTQYF. The genes are TRBV6-6 and TRBJ2-3; D is ambiguous. CDR1 is MNHNY and CDR2 is SVGAGI in the germline V gene (reference sequence). Trimming took 2 bases from V and 1 from J, leaving 7 bases between them. The CDR3 spans 14 residues.

CDR3 nucleotides: TGTGCCAGCAGCTTGGACCCCGGGACTCGGACTTTCTTT. This gives the protein CASSLDPGTRTFF. J is TRBJ1-1 and V is TRBV5-5; tentative D call: TRBD1 (5 bases). Per germline, CDR1 SGHKS and CDR2 YYEKEE (reference sequence). The ends were cut back, 0 bases at V and 12 bases at J, with 15 bases in the middle. The length of the CDR3 is 13 residues.

The chain links TRBV28 to TRBJ1-6; D gene uncertain. The CDR3 is made up of 18 amino acids. Germline V gene data show CDR1 as MDHEN and CDR2 as SYDVKM. The V and J ends lost 4 bases and 0 bases respectively, with 16 bases between them. This CDR3 is CASSSPPFASSYNSPLHF. The CDR3 region has the DNA TGTGCCAGCAGTTCTCCCCCTTTTGCGAGCTCCTATAATTCACCCCTCCACTTT.

This chain connects TRBV4-3 to TRBJ1-6, with a weak D call TRBD1 (5 bases). Germline V gene lookup returns CDR1 LGHNA and CDR2 YSLEER. V lost 1 base and J lost 9, with 13 bases in between. The CDR3 is 15 residues long. CDR3 loop: CASSQVGGGGSPLHF. The CDR3 DNA reads TGCGCCAGCAGCCAAGTCGGGGGAGGCGGTTCACCCCTCCACTTT.

This sequence joins TRBV6-6 and TRBJ1-6; D is unresolved. Trimming removed 0 bases at V and 7 bases at J, with 13 bases between. From germline, CDR1 is MNHNY and CDR2 SVGAGI (reference sequence). This CDR3 comprises 16 residues. DNA for the CDR3: TGTGCCAGCAGTTACTCCCCCTCGGGGAGAAATTCACCCCTCCACTTT. Translating it yields CASSYSPSGRNSPLHF.

This clone is a singleton in its sample. This chain links TRBV7-2 with TRBJ2-5; TRBD2 might be the D (6 bases). Trimming took 5 bases from V and 5 from J, leaving 18 bases between them. The CDR3 runs 15 residues. Germline loops: CDR1 SGHTA, CDR2 FQGNSA. CDR3 loop: CASSPTNGGLETQYF. In DNA form, the CDR3 reads TGTGCCAGCAGCCCGACGAACGGGGGACTGGAGACCCAGTACTTC.

CDR3: CASREGGTSGYNEQFF. The DNA of the CDR3 is TGTGCCAGCAGGGAGGGGGGGACTAGCGGTTACAATGAGCAGTTCTTC. The chain joins TRBV5-4 to TRBJ2-1; TRBD2 matches 11 bases. The CDR3 has 16 amino acids. After removal of 5 bases from V and 4 bases from J, the junction contained 8 bases not matched to a gene. In germline, CDR1 is SGHNT, CDR2 YYREEE (reference sequence).